The clone carrying this T cell receptor beta chain was found a few times. The repertoire was sequenced with immunoSEQ multiplex PCR; TCRdb's copy has only in-frame clones and lacks some. The data contain approximately 38,000 clones, roughly 85% of them singletons. The data derive from a study of PD-1 blockade in mismatch repair-deficient tumors. Trimming took 0 bases from V and 6 from J, leaving 12 bases between them. Germline CDR1 LNHNV, CDR2 YYDKDF (reference sequence). The CDR3 totals 14 residues. The J gene is TRBJ2-7, the V gene TRBV15, with unresolved D. The receptor's source is an adult with mismatch repair-deficient cancer. The sample consisted of peripheral blood, taken roughly 76 weeks after starting pembrolizumab. The CDR3 DNA follows: TGTGCCACCAGCAGAGATAGTGGGGTACGCGAGCAGTACTTC. This codes for CATSRDSGVREQYF.